The T cell receptor beta chain under discussion was sequenced for a study of CD8 T cells in Susac syndrome. This CDR3 comprises 16 residues. Trimming took 3 bases from V and 1 from J, leaving 13 bases between them. Looked up from germline, CDR1 is MNHNS and CDR2 is SASEGT. Random hexamers were used to reverse transcribe roughly 0.45 to 1 ug of RNA. Multiplex PCR with immunoSEQ amplified the TCR beta CDR3 across 54 Vbeta and 13 Jbeta. MiXCR, run by TCRdb on the immunoSEQ multiplex PCR reads, gives a single entry per CDR3 protein. The sample has more than 100,000 distinct CDR3 sequences, over 75% seen once. Sequencing of TCR beta was carried out in blood CD8+ and CD4+ T cells. Bulk CD8+ and CD4+ cells came from magnetic negative isolation; CD8+ TEMRA by FACS.

The specimen sequenced was CD8+ T cells from PBMCs. The gene calls are TRBV6-1 and TRBJ2-1; possibly TRBD2 for D (5 bases). The TCR was taken from a human donor with multiple sclerosis. The CDR3 DNA reads as TGTGCCAGCAGTGACGGTTGGAGGCTATCCTACAATGAGCAGTTCTTC. It specifies CASSDGWRLSYNEQFF.